Each of the 29 T cell receptor beta chains below was sequenced from the same sample in a study of blood T cell repertoires in COVID-19. Profiling relied on immunoSEQ multiplex PCR, and the TCRdb table lists in-frame clones only, not all of them. The sample includes roughly 80,000 clones, around nine tenths of them seen just once. Material: peripheral blood. These receptors originate from a man aged 55-75 years with acute or convalescent COVID-19.

This chain joins TRBV6-5 and TRBJ1-2; no definite D call. V was trimmed by 7 bases and J by 5 bases, leaving 11 bases between them. The germline gives CDR1 MNHEY, CDR2 SVGAGI. The CDR3 is 12 amino acids. The CDR3 reads CASTLDGYGYTF. CDR3 in DNA: TGTGCCAGCACCCTTGACGGGTATGGCTACACCTTC.

V gene TRBV28 combines with J gene TRBJ2-1; the D gene is possibly TRBD2 (5 bases). V lost 8 bases to trimming and J lost 3 bases, with 17 bases between them. This CDR3 contains 15 residues. Germline lookup yields CDR1 MDHEN and CDR2 SYDVKM. The DNA of the CDR3 is TGTGCCAGCGGAGACGTGAGAGGGATCTACAATGAGCAGTTCTTC. This encodes CASGDVRGIYNEQFF.

The chain couples TRBV28 to TRBJ2-7, with D possibly TRBD2 on 5 matching bases. The V end was cut by 6 bases, the J end by 3 bases, with 15 bases between. This CDR3 region has 14 residues. In germline, CDR1 is MDHEN, CDR2 SYDVKM. The CDR3 reads CASRTLAFHYEQYF. For the CDR3, the DNA is TGTGCCAGCAGAACCCTAGCATTTCACTACGAGCAGTACTTC. Full variable domain (outside the CDR3, taken from reference TRBV28 and TRBJ2-7): DVKVTQSSRYLVKRTGEKVFLECVQDMDHENMFWYRQDPGLGLRLIYFSYDVKMKEKGDIPEGYSVSREKKERFSLILESASTNQTSMYLCASRTLAFHYEQYFGPGTRLTVT.

The CDR3 reads CASSIAGPNTGELFF. CDR3 bases: TGTGCCAGTAGTATCGCAGGGCCGAACACCGGGGAGCTGTTTTTT. The rearrangement links TRBV19 to TRBJ2-2; D may be TRBD1 (5 bases). The V gene lost 3 bases and the J gene lost 0 bases, with 8 bases spanning the gap. Germline loops: CDR1 LNHDA, CDR2 SQIVND (reference sequence). The CDR3 runs to 15 residues.

The chain links TRBV5-1 to TRBJ2-7; 8 nucleotides agree with TRBD1. The J segment lost 2 bases and the V segment lost 5 bases, leaving 12 bases of the junction unmatched. Germline V lookup: CDR1 SGHRS, CDR2 YFSETQ. The CDR3 covers 16 residues. This chain's CDR3 is CASSSGPGQAPYEQYF. CDR3 sequence (DNA): TGCGCCAGCAGTTCGGGACCGGGACAGGCTCCCTACGAGCAGTACTTC.

V is TRBV30 and J is TRBJ1-6, with D maybe TRBD1 (5 bases). V was clipped by 1 base and J by 3 bases, with 10 bases between them. Germline CDR1 is GTSNPN and CDR2 is SVGIG (reference sequence). The CDR3 totals 15 residues. In DNA, the CDR3 is TGTGCCTGGAGTGGGGAAGGGGTCTATAATTCACCCCTCCACTTT. Translating gives CAWSGEGVYNSPLHF.

The rearrangement links TRBV12-5 to TRBJ1-4; maybe TRBD1 (6 bases). V shed 8 bases and J shed 12 bases, with 25 bases lying between them. CDR3 length: 15 residues. The V gene's germline CDR1 is LGHNT and CDR2 FRNRAP. The CDR3 reads CASSLMGQFNAELFF. CDR3 in DNA: TGTGCTAGTTCGCTAATGGGACAATTCAATGCGGAACTGTTTTTT.

This sequence joins TRBV5-1 and TRBJ2-2, with D hard to call. Germline V gene sequence: CDR1 SGHRS, CDR2 YFSETQ. With 0 bases removed from V and 0 bases from J, the gap between germline ends came to 6 bases. This CDR3 is 15 amino acids long. The chain's CDR3 is CASSLDYSNTGELFF. For the CDR3, the DNA is TGCGCCAGCAGCTTGGACTATTCGAACACCGGGGAGCTGTTTTTT.

V and J are TRBV28 and TRBJ2-5, with TRBD2 matching over 7 bases. This CDR3 region has 17 residues. Germline V gene lookup returns CDR1 MDHEN and CDR2 SYDVKM. Trimming took 1 base from V and 5 from J; bases not matched to a gene: 13. The chain's CDR3 is CASSLSASGEGGETQYF. CDR3 DNA sequence: TGTGCCAGCAGTTTATCTGCTAGCGGCGAAGGAGGGGAGACCCAGTACTTC.

V is TRBV10-3 and J is TRBJ2-1, with D tentatively TRBD2 (6 bases). V was cut by 0 bases and J by 7 bases, with 10 bases left in between. The CDR3 extends over 14 amino acids. Germline CDR1 reads ENHRY; CDR2 reads SYGVKD. Written as DNA, the CDR3 is TGTGCCATCAGTGAGTCGGGGGGAAGGAATGAGCAGTTCTTC. Its translation is CAISESGGRNEQFF.

The chain uses TRBV3-1 (or the pseudogene TRBV3-2) and TRBJ2-7; possible D gene TRBD2, 6 bases. CDR1 is LGHDT, CDR2 YNNKEL, per germline (reference sequence). CDR3 length equals 14 residues. V dropped 4 bases and J dropped 7 bases, with 17 bases sitting between them. The CDR3 reads CASSPLSGNGEQYF. The CDR3, as DNA: TGTGCCAGCAGCCCTCTTAGCGGCAACGGTGAGCAGTACTTC.

V usage is TRBV24-1 and J usage is TRBJ2-7; unclear D gene. The CDR3 extends over 11 amino acids. V was clipped by 5 bases and J by 3 bases, with 4 bases between them. CDR1 is KGHDR and CDR2 is SFDVKD in the germline V gene. The CDR3 region is CATSAGYEQYF. The CDR3 DNA reads TGTGCCACCAGTGCCGGCTACGAGCAGTACTTC.

The CDR3 here is CAISAGQGAYEQYF. CDR3 DNA: TGTGCCATCAGTGCGGGACAGGGGGCCTACGAGCAGTACTTC. This chain connects TRBV10-3 to TRBJ2-7; 11 bases fit TRBD1. V lost 4 bases, J lost 2 bases, and 1 base stayed unmatched. CDR3 length equals 14 residues. Looked up from germline, CDR1 is ENHRY and CDR2 is SYGVKD.

The V gene is TRBV10-2, the J gene TRBJ1-4; a weak D match, TRBD1 (6 bases). The CDR3 length is 15 residues. Between the trimmed V and J ends, which lost 4 bases and 0 bases, there was a span of 9 bases. Per the germline V gene, CDR1 is WSHSY and CDR2 is SAAADI. CDR3 sequence: CASSATGSTNEKLFF. CDR3 DNA: TGCGCCAGCAGTGCGACAGGCTCAACTAATGAAAAACTGTTTTTT.

This sequence joins TRBV5-4 and TRBJ2-7, with no clear D. Germline CDR1 SGHNT, CDR2 YYREEE (reference sequence). The CDR3 totals 13 residues. V dropped 1 base and J dropped 6 bases, with 11 bases sitting between them. The CDR3 spells CASSLLGSGEQYF. The CDR3 DNA reads as TGTGCCAGCAGCTTGCTAGGATCCGGCGAGCAGTACTTC.

This chain uses TRBV7-2 with TRBJ1-6; D possibly corresponds to TRBD1 (5 bases). Germline lookup yields CDR1 SGHTA and CDR2 FQGNSA. The CDR3 is made up of 13 amino acids. Trimming cost V 1 base and J 13 bases, with 11 bases left between them. CDR3 protein: CASSLDWGSPLHF. CDR3 bases: TGTGCCAGCAGCTTAGATTGGGGCTCTCCCCTCCACTTT. The full variable domain, its missing parts supplied by reference TRBV7-2 and TRBJ1-6, is GAGVSQSPSNKVTEKGKDVELRCDPISGHTALYWYRQSLGQGLEFLIYFQGNSAPDKSGLPSDRFSAERTGGSVSTLTIQRTQQEDSAVYLCASSLDWGSPLHFGNGTRLTVT.

The chain employs TRBV19 and TRBJ2-1; D is possibly TRBD2 (5 bases). This CDR3 spans 15 amino acids. CDR1 and CDR2 (germline): LNHDA, SQIVND (reference sequence). V lost 4 bases and J 5 bases, leaving 15 bases between the germline ends. DNA for the CDR3: TGTGCCAGTAGTAGAGACGGAGGCGACCACAATGAGCAGTTCTTC. Translation gives CASSRDGGDHNEQFF.

This sequence joins TRBV6-2 or TRBV6-3 and TRBJ1-5, with TRBD1 matching over 9 bases. Germline CDR1 MNHEY, CDR2 SVGEGT. The CDR3 is made up of 17 amino acids. Unmatched junction bases numbered 9, after V lost 6 bases and J lost 0 bases. CDR3 bases: TGTGCCAGCAGACCTGGGACAGGGATAAGTAGCAATCAGCCCCAGCATTTT. It is translated as CASRPGTGISSNQPQHF.

The chain carries TRBV6-6 and TRBJ1-5, with D possibly being TRBD1 (5 bases). The CDR3 contains 16 residues. Germline CDR1 MNHNY, CDR2 SVGAGI (reference sequence). The V and J ends lost 0 bases and 0 bases respectively, with 9 bases between them. CDR3 amino acids: CASSYSTGVSNQPQHF. The CDR3 DNA sequence: TGTGCCAGCAGTTACTCGACGGGGGTTAGCAATCAGCCCCAGCATTTT.

The chain joins TRBV5-5 to TRBJ1-2; D is unclear. Germline V lookup: CDR1 SGHKS, CDR2 YYEKEE (reference sequence). The V and J ends lost 6 bases and 0 bases respectively, with 12 bases between them. The length of the CDR3 is 14 residues. The CDR3 DNA is TGTGCCAGCAATCGCATGTTAGCTAACTATGGCTACACCTTC. Protein: CASNRMLANYGYTF.

The table lists this clone with a few counts. V gene TRBV6-5 combines with J gene TRBJ2-7; D is perhaps TRBD2 (6 bases). CDR3 length equals 11 residues. Germline V gives CDR1 MNHEY, CDR2 SVGAGI. The CDR3 spells CAAAGRYEQYF. CDR3 DNA: TGTGCGGCGGCAGGGAGGTACGAGCAGTACTTC.

The chain joins TRBV28 to TRBJ2-7; 9 bases align to TRBD1. This CDR3 is 14 amino acids long. CDR1 is MDHEN, CDR2 SYDVKM, per germline. After removal of 2 bases from V and 5 bases from J, the junction contained 4 bases not matched to a gene. The CDR3 loop is CASSLRTGVDEQYF. As DNA, the CDR3 is TGTGCCAGCAGTTTACGGACAGGGGTAGACGAGCAGTACTTC.

The genes are TRBV3-1 (or the pseudogene TRBV3-2) and TRBJ2-2; no reliable D call. The CDR3 contains 12 residues. CDR1 is LGHDT and CDR2 is YNNKEL in the germline V gene (reference sequence). V was clipped by 1 base and J by 7 bases, with 4 bases between them. The CDR3 DNA is TGTGCCAGCAGCCAAGGAGTCGGGGAGCTGTTTTTT. It specifies CASSQGVGELFF.

The chain joins TRBV3-1 (or the pseudogene TRBV3-2) to TRBJ2-7; TRBD2 matches at 7 bases. The CDR3 is 16 amino acids. Looked up from germline, CDR1 is LGHDT and CDR2 is YNNKEL (reference sequence). Trimming at V came to 4 bases and at J to 3 bases, leaving 12 bases not matched to a gene. CDR3 in amino acids: CASSPPGRSGNYEQYF. CDR3 nucleotides: TGTGCCAGCAGCCCCCCCGGACGAAGCGGGAACTACGAGCAGTACTTC.

The rearrangement uses TRBV28 and TRBJ1-1, with D possibly matching TRBD1 (5 bases). Trimming removed 10 bases from V and 4 bases from J, with 13 bases in between. Germline loops: CDR1 MDHEN, CDR2 SYDVKM. The CDR3 loop spans 12 amino acids. The CDR3 DNA is TGTGCCATTCAGCGGGGCTTCACTGAAGCTTTCTTT. Its protein is CAIQRGFTEAFF.

This rearrangement joins TRBV30 to TRBJ2-1; 15 bases map to TRBD2. The CDR3 is 16 amino acids. The V segment lost 3 bases and the J segment 3 bases; nucleotides outside the gene matches: 3. Per the germline V gene, CDR1 is GTSNPN and CDR2 is SVGIG (reference sequence). CDR3 sequence reads: CAWRGLAGGVYNEQFF. CDR3 in DNA: TGTGCCTGGAGGGGACTAGCGGGAGGTGTCTACAATGAGCAGTTCTTC.

The chain couples TRBV7-2 to TRBJ1-2; possibly TRBD1 for D (5 bases). The V end was cut by 0 bases, the J end by 4 bases, with 15 bases between. Per the germline V gene, CDR1 is SGHTA and CDR2 is FQGNSA. The CDR3 covers 16 residues. The CDR3 DNA sequence: TGTGCCAGCAGCTTAGCTTCCGCAGGGCGCGGCTATGGCTACACCTTC. The encoded protein is CASSLASAGRGYGYTF.

The genes are TRBV6-2 or TRBV6-3 and TRBJ1-1, with unresolved D. V shed 4 bases and J shed 6 bases, with 12 bases lying between them. The length of the CDR3 is 13 residues. Germline V gene sequence: CDR1 MNHEY, CDR2 SVGEGT. CDR3 coding DNA: TGTGCCAGCAGTTTAGTGGAGGGATCTGAAGCTTTCTTT. Its protein is CASSLVEGSEAFF.

This rearrangement joins TRBV5-4 to TRBJ1-1; tentatively, D is TRBD1 (6 bases). The germline V gene has CDR1 SGHNT and CDR2 YYREEE (reference sequence). The CDR3 contains 12 residues. The V end lost 5 bases, the J end lost 1 base, and 6 bases lay between the germline ends. The CDR3 region has the DNA TGTGCCAGCAGGGGACAGAACACTGAAGCTTTCTTT. This sequence encodes CASRGQNTEAFF.